The present T cell receptor beta chain was sequenced within a study of blood T cell repertoires in COVID-19. Turning to the study itself: Whether acute or convalescent, the COVID-19 samples came from the United States, Italy and Spain.

The CDR3 length is 21 residues. Assay used: immunoSEQ multiplex PCR; TCRdb lists only in-frame clones, some missing. The table lists about 200,000 clones, under 90% of them singletons. This clone was seen only once. Sequencing was carried out using peripheral blood. The sequence derives from a man older than 75 with acute or convalescent COVID-19. The V and J genes are TRBV21-1 and TRBJ1-5; the D call TRBD1 from the table was never checked on the DNA. TRBV21-1 is classified as a pseudogene. The CDR3 loop is CASSKDEAVDRGEYSNQPQHF. The CDR3 DNA reads TGTGCCAGCAGCAAAGATGAGGCCGTTGACAGGGGCGAATATAGCAATCAGCCCCAGCATTTT.